This is a list of T cell receptor beta chains from one sample in a study of T-cell reconstitution after alpha-beta-depleted transplantation in children. TCRdb re-derived calls from the PCR reads in MiXCR, one entry per CDR3 protein. The sample comprises a few hundred thousand distinct CDR3 sequences, approximately 30% of which are singletons, and approximately 39% rests with the top ten. The sequences come from PBMCs, collected before TCRalphabeta/CD19-depleted stem cell transplant. The origin of the receptors is a boy in the first two years of life with Wiskott-Aldrich syndrome, due to receive a stem cell transplant. The CDR3 runs from the conserved cysteine through the conserved F or W. Fields, in order: J gene, clone size, V gene, D gene, CDR3 DNA, CDR3 protein. D genes are given only for firm matches. Size tells how often a clone was seen (once, few, many) or the class of an expanded clone, and some rows leave it out.

j_call: TRBJ2-6; clone_size: -; v_call: TRBV5-1; d_call: TRBD1; cdr3_nt: TGCGCCAGCAGCTTGTCCGGGACAGGTTCCTCTGGGGCCAACGTCCTGACTTTC; cdr3_aa: CASSLSGTGSSGANVLTF
j_call: TRBJ1-4; clone_size: -; v_call: TRBV5-5; d_call: -; cdr3_nt: TGTGCCAGCAGCCCGGTGGGCGCCGGGAATGAAAAACTGTTTTTT; cdr3_aa: CASSPVGAGNEKLFF
j_call: TRBJ1-1; clone_size: -; v_call: TRBV6-1; d_call: -; cdr3_nt: TGTGCCAGCATCTTAGGGGGAACGGGGAGCACTGAAGCTTTCTTT; cdr3_aa: CASILGGTGSTEAFF
j_call: TRBJ2-1; clone_size: many; v_call: TRBV27; d_call: TRBD1; cdr3_nt: TGTGCCAGCAGTTTACGAGACAGGGGCTACAATGAGCAGTTCTTC; cdr3_aa: CASSLRDRGYNEQFF
j_call: TRBJ2-1; clone_size: -; v_call: TRBV6-2/TRBV6-3; d_call: TRBD2; cdr3_nt: TGTGCCAGCAGTGGGACTAGCGGTCTCAATGAGCAGTTCTTC; cdr3_aa: CASSGTSGLNEQFF
j_call: TRBJ1-1; clone_size: few; v_call: TRBV7-9; d_call: TRBD1; cdr3_nt: TGTGCCAGCAGCTTAGTATCGACAGGGAGGGGTGAAGCTTTCTTT; cdr3_aa: CASSLVSTGRGEAFF
j_call: TRBJ2-7; clone_size: few; v_call: TRBV20-1; d_call: -; cdr3_nt: TGCAGTGCTAGTTTCGGGAATACCTACGAGCAGTACTTC; cdr3_aa: CSASFGNTYEQYF
j_call: TRBJ2-2; clone_size: -; v_call: TRBV5-1; d_call: TRBD2; cdr3_nt: TGCGCCAGCAGCTCCACTAGCGGGAGGTCACCCGGGGAGCTGTTTTTT; cdr3_aa: CASSSTSGRSPGELFF
j_call: TRBJ2-4; clone_size: -; v_call: TRBV7-9; d_call: TRBD2; cdr3_nt: TGTGCCAGCAGCCCGAGGGAGGGGAGTTTAGCCAAAAACATTCAGTACTTC; cdr3_aa: CASSPREGSLAKNIQYF
j_call: TRBJ2-5; clone_size: -; v_call: TRBV29-1; d_call: -; cdr3_nt: TGCAGCGTTGAAGTCAAAGAGACCCAGTACTTC; cdr3_aa: CSVEVKETQYF
j_call: TRBJ2-3; clone_size: few; v_call: TRBV29-1; d_call: -; cdr3_nt: TGCAGCGTCGGCGGGGGACAGGCAGGAACAGATACGCAGTATTTT; cdr3_aa: CSVGGGQAGTDTQYF
j_call: TRBJ1-2; clone_size: few; v_call: TRBV18; d_call: -; cdr3_nt: TGTGCCAGCTCACCAATAGGCAGGGACGGCTACACCTTC; cdr3_aa: CASSPIGRDGYTF
j_call: TRBJ2-1; clone_size: few; v_call: TRBV4-2; d_call: TRBD2; cdr3_nt: TGTGCCAGCAGCCAAGATAAGCGGGACTACAATGAGCAGTTCTTC; cdr3_aa: CASSQDKRDYNEQFF
j_call: TRBJ2-1; clone_size: -; v_call: TRBV30; d_call: TRBD2; cdr3_nt: TGTGCCTGGAGACCCCGACTAGCTGTTGAGCAGTTCTTC; cdr3_aa: CAWRPRLAVEQFF
j_call: TRBJ2-7; clone_size: few; v_call: TRBV5-1; d_call: TRBD2; cdr3_nt: TGCGCCAGCAGCTTGGATCTAGCGGGATTGTCCGAGCAGTACTTC; cdr3_aa: CASSLDLAGLSEQYF
j_call: TRBJ2-7; clone_size: -; v_call: TRBV28; d_call: -; cdr3_nt: TGTGCCAGCAGCCCTAACACCAAATTTTCCAACGAGCAGTACTTC; cdr3_aa: CASSPNTKFSNEQYF
j_call: TRBJ2-7; clone_size: few; v_call: TRBV10-3; d_call: -; cdr3_nt: TGTGCCATCAGTGAAGGAGGGTTCAACGAGCAGTACTTC; cdr3_aa: CAISEGGFNEQYF
j_call: TRBJ2-7; clone_size: -; v_call: TRBV19; d_call: TRBD1; cdr3_nt: TGTGCCAGTAGTATGGTGGGACAGGGTGTAGGAAACTACGAGCAGTACTTC; cdr3_aa: CASSMVGQGVGNYEQYF
j_call: TRBJ2-4; clone_size: -; v_call: TRBV20-1; d_call: -; cdr3_nt: TGCAGTGCTGGATGCGTACTTGCCAAAAACATTCAGTACTTC; cdr3_aa: CSAGCVLAKNIQYF
j_call: TRBJ2-5; clone_size: -; v_call: TRBV5-1; d_call: TRBD1; cdr3_nt: TGCGCCAGCAGCTGGGACCCGGGACAGGGGGCTTGGGAGGCCGAAGAGACCCAGTACTTC; cdr3_aa: CASSWDPGQGAWEAEETQYF
j_call: TRBJ2-7; clone_size: -; v_call: TRBV5-5; d_call: -; cdr3_nt: TGTGCCAGCAGCTTGTATTCGACACCAACCTACGAGCAGTACTTC; cdr3_aa: CASSLYSTPTYEQYF
j_call: TRBJ2-7; clone_size: -; v_call: TRBV30; d_call: -; cdr3_nt: TGTGCCTGGAAACTGGGGGGCGCGGGGCAGTACTTC; cdr3_aa: CAWKLGGAGQYF
j_call: TRBJ2-2; clone_size: -; v_call: TRBV7-9; d_call: -; cdr3_nt: TGTGCCAGCAGCGTGTTACGGGGCACCGGGGAGCTGTTTTTT; cdr3_aa: CASSVLRGTGELFF
j_call: TRBJ2-1; clone_size: -; v_call: TRBV5-1; d_call: TRBD1; cdr3_nt: TGCGCCAGCTGTCGGACAGGGGGCGCGGCTAGCGGGAAGAATGAGCAGTTCTTC; cdr3_aa: CASCRTGGAASGKNEQFF
j_call: TRBJ2-5; clone_size: few; v_call: TRBV12-3/TRBV12-4; d_call: -; cdr3_nt: TGTGCCAGCAGTACCCTGGCGGGCCAAGAGACCCAGTACTTC; cdr3_aa: CASSTLAGQETQYF
j_call: TRBJ2-7; clone_size: -; v_call: TRBV12-3/TRBV12-4; d_call: -; cdr3_nt: TGTGCCCACGTTGTGGGTGTCCCTCACAGGGAAAGCTCCTACGAGCAGTACTTC; cdr3_aa: CAHVVGVPHRESSYEQYF
j_call: TRBJ2-1; clone_size: -; v_call: TRBV20-1; d_call: -; cdr3_nt: TGCAGTGCTAGATCCAGCTGGGGCTCCTACAATGAGCAGTTCTTC; cdr3_aa: CSARSSWGSYNEQFF
j_call: TRBJ2-7; clone_size: -; v_call: TRBV5-1; d_call: -; cdr3_nt: TGCGCCAGCAGCACGGGAACCGGCCTCGAGCAGTACTTC; cdr3_aa: CASSTGTGLEQYF
j_call: TRBJ2-1; clone_size: few; v_call: TRBV5-1; d_call: -; cdr3_nt: TGCGCCAGCAGCTTTGTGACAGTTGCCTACAATGAGCAGTTCTTC; cdr3_aa: CASSFVTVAYNEQFF